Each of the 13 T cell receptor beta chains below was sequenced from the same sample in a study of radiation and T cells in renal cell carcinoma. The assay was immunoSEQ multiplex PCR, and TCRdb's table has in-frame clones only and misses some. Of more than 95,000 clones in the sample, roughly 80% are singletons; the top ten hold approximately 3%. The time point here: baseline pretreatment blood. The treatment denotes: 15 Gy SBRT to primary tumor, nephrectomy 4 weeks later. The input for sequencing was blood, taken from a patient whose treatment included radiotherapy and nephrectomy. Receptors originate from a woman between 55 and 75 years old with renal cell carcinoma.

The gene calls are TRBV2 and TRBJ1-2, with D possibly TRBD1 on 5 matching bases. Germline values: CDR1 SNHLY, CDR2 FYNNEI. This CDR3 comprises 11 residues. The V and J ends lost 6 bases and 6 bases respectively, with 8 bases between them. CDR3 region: CASRRGDGYTF. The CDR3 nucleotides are TGTGCCAGCAGACGGGGGGATGGCTACACCTTC.

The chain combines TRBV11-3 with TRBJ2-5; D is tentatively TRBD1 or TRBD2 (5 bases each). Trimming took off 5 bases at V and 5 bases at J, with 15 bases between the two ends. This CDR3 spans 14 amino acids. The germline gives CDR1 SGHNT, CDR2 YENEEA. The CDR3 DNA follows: TGTGCCAGCAGCCGCGGGTCAGGGTCGGAGACCCAGTACTTC. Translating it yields CASSRGSGSETQYF.

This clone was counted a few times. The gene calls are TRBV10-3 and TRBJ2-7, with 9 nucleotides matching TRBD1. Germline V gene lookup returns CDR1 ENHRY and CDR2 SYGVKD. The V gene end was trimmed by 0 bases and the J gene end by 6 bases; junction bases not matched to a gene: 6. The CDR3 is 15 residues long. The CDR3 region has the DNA TGTGCCATCAGTGAGTCGATCGGGACAGGGAGCGAGCAGTACTTC. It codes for CAISESIGTGSEQYF.

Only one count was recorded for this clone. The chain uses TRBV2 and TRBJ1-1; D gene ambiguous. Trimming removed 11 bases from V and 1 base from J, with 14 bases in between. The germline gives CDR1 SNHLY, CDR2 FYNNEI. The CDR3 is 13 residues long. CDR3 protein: CAGRYTENTEAFF. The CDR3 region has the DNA TGTGCCGGTCGATACACAGAGAACACTGAAGCTTTCTTT.

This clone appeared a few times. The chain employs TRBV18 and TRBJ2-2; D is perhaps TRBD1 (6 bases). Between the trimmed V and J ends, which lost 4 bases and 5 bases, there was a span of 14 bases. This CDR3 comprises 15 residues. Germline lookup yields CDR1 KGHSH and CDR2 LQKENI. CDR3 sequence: CASSLQGFKTGELFF. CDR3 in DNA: TGTGCCAGCTCACTACAGGGTTTCAAGACCGGGGAGCTGTTTTTT.

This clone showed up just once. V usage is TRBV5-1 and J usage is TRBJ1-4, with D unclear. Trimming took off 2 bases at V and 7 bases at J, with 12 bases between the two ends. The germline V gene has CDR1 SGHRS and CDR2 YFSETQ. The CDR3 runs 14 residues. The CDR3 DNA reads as TGCGCCAGCAGCTTTGATGCTAAGGGTGAAAAACTGTTTTTT. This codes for CASSFDAKGEKLFF.

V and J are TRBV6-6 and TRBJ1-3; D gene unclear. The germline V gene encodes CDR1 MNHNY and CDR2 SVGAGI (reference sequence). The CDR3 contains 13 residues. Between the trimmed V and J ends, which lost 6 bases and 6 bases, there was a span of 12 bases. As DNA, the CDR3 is TGTGCCAGCAGACGGGAATGGGAAAACACCATATATTTT. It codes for CASRREWENTIYF.

This CDR3 is CASRNPGQGAFIEAFF. In nucleotides, the CDR3 is TGTGCCAGCAGGAATCCGGGACAGGGGGCGTTTATTGAAGCTTTCTTT. The chain links TRBV2 to TRBJ1-1; TRBD1 agrees at 12 bases. Germline V lookup: CDR1 SNHLY, CDR2 FYNNEI. CDR3 length: 16 amino acids. After removal of 6 bases from V and 7 bases from J, the junction contained 12 bases not matched to a gene. The whole variable domain, filled in from reference TRBV2 and TRBJ1-1, reads EPEVTQTPSHQVTQMGQEVILRCVPISNHLYFYWYRQILGQKVEFLVSFYNNEISEKSEIFDDQFSVERPDGSNFTLKIRSTKLEDSAMYFCASRNPGQGAFIEAFFGQGTRLTVV.

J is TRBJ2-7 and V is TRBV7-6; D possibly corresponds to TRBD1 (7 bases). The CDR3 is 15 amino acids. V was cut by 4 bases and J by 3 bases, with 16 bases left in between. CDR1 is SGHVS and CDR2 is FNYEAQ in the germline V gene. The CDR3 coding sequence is TGTGCCAGCAGCTCAGCCCGCGGGACAGTCTACGAGCAGTACTTC. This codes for CASSSARGTVYEQYF.

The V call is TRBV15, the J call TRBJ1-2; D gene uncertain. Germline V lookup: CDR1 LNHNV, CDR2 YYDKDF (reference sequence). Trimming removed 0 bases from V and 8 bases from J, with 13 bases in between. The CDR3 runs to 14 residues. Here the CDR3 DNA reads TGTGCCACCAGCAGAGAACTTGGCGAACGGGGCTACACCTTC. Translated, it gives CATSRELGERGYTF.

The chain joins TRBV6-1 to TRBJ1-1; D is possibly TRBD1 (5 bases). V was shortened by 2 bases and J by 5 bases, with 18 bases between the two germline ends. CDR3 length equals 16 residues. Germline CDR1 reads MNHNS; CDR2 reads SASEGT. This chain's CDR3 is CASSEQGRGGRTEAFF. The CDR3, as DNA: TGTGCCAGCAGTGAACAAGGCCGGGGGGGGAGGACTGAAGCTTTCTTT.

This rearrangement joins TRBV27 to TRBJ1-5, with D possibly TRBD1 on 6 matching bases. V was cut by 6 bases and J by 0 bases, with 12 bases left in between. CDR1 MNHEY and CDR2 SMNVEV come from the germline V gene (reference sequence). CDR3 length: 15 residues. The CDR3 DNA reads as TGTGCCAGCAGATTGGACAGCCATAGCAATCAGCCCCAGCATTTT. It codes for CASRLDSHSNQPQHF.

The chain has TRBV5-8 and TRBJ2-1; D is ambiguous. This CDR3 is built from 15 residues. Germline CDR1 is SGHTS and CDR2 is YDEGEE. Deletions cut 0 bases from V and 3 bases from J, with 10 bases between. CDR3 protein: CASSLGGLDYNEQFF. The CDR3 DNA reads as TGTGCCAGCAGCTTGGGGGGTCTGGACTACAATGAGCAGTTCTTC.